Sequencing of this TCR beta chain was carried out in a study of blood T cell repertoires in COVID-19. Study at large: Sites in the United States, Italy and Spain provided acute and convalescent COVID-19 samples. The cDNA or gDNA used as material had been derived from T cells, B-cell-depleted T cells, or PBMCs.

This clone has a handful of counts. In the authors' methods: For nucleated cells, counts were estimated from reference gene primer amplification. The repertoire was sequenced with immunoSEQ multiplex PCR; TCRdb's copy has only in-frame clones and lacks some. That table is the source of V, J and clone size, and D and trimming were worked out from the DNA. The sample gives approximately 58,000 clones, 77% of which show up once; about 40% is in the top ten. Germline-derived CDR1 and CDR2 are LNHDA and SQIVND (reference sequence). The CDR3 spans 15 residues. V was pared by 3 bases and J by 3 bases, with 14 bases between.

This clonotype originated in a man in his sixties or seventies with active or convalescent COVID-19. The sample was peripheral blood. The J gene is TRBJ1-2, the V gene TRBV19; unclear D gene. CDR3 sequence: CASSMNGEEDYGYTF. The CDR3 nucleotides are TGTGCCAGTAGTATGAACGGCGAGGAGGACTATGGCTACACCTTC. Full variable domain (missing parts from reference TRBV19 and TRBJ1-2): DGGITQSPKYLFRKEGQNVTLSCEQNLNHDAMYWYRQDPGQGLRLIYYSQIVNDFQKGDIAEGYSVSREKKESFPLTVTSAQKNPTAFYLCASSMNGEEDYGYTFGSGTRLTVV.